This TCR beta chain was captured in a study of blood T cell repertoires in COVID-19. Study-wide background: Spain, Italy and the United States supplied samples that represented acute and convalescent COVID-19.

V lost 5 bases, J lost 2 bases, and 5 bases stayed unmatched. This CDR3 comprises 15 residues. Germline CDR1 MNHEY, CDR2 SVGAGI. Sequencing was performed with immunoSEQ multiplex PCR; in TCRdb, only in-frame clones are kept and a portion is missing. This sample yields 140,000 or so clones, of which 87% are seen a single time; more than 6.5% belongs to the top ten. The clonotype originates from a woman aged 45-60 years with active or convalescent COVID-19. This chain connects TRBV6-5 to TRBJ2-3, with TRBD1 matching over 9 bases. Input material: peripheral blood. For the CDR3, the DNA is TGTGCCAGCAGTAACAGGGGGCGCAACACAGATACGCAGTATTTT. Translating gives CASSNRGRNTDTQYF.